These T cell receptor beta chains were read from a single sample in a study of cytomegalovirus exposure and HLA in healthy donors. Some clones are missing from TCRdb's copy, which holds only in-frame ones; the method was immunoSEQ multiplex PCR. The table has about 97,000 clones, roughly 10% seen once; the top ten hold around 4.9%. The material sequenced was PBMCs. The source is a man in his fifties or sixties in good health and CMV-seropositive. Each CDR3 is given with its conserved first and last residue. The D gene is left open where the match is weak. Expanded clones are given a class, and other clones once, few, many or no size at all.

clone_size d_call j_call v_call cdr3_aa cdr3_nt
few . TRBJ1-1 TRBV6-5 CATLWNTEAFF TGTGCCACCCTATGGAACACTGAAGCTTTCTTT
. TRBD1 TRBJ2-7 TRBV19 CASRRDSSYEQYF TGTGCCAGTAGAAGGGACAGCTCCTACGAGCAGTACTTC
many TRBD1 TRBJ2-7 TRBV5-6 CASRTGTATYEQYF TGTGCCAGCAGAACTGGGACAGCGACCTACGAGCAGTACTTC
. TRBD1 TRBJ2-7 TRBV29-1 CSVEDTGTGVQYF TGCAGCGTTGAAGACACCGGGACAGGGGTTCAGTACTTC
few TRBD2 TRBJ2-1 TRBV4-3 CASSQVGTSGTNEQFF TGCGCCAGCAGCCAAGTGGGGACTAGCGGGACCAATGAGCAGTTCTTC
few TRBD2 TRBJ2-7 TRBV12-5 CASGLGGAGGDEQYF TGTGCTAGTGGACTGGGGGGAGCGGGAGGAGACGAGCAGTACTTC
. TRBD1 TRBJ1-1 TRBV6-1 CASSQQGATEAFF TGTGCCAGCAGTCAACAGGGGGCGACTGAAGCTTTCTTT
few TRBD1 TRBJ1-2 TRBV2 CASTGQGRRSNNYGYTF TGTGCCAGCACGGGACAGGGGCGCCGGAGTAATAACTATGGCTACACCTTC
. . TRBJ2-7 TRBV2 CASTLTATSYEQYF TGTGCCAGCACCTTGACAGCTACCTCCTACGAGCAGTACTTC
few TRBD2 TRBJ2-7 TRBV6-6 CASVRGEGRYEQYF TGTGCCAGCGTCAGAGGGGAGGGCAGGTACGAGCAGTACTTC
few . TRBJ1-1 TRBV29-1 CSVLTPGQPNTEAFF TGCAGCGTCCTTACCCCGGGACAACCAAACACTGAAGCTTTCTTT
. TRBD1 TRBJ1-5 TRBV28 CASRPQTGENQPQHF TGTGCCAGCAGACCCCAGACAGGGGAGAATCAGCCCCAGCATTTT
few TRBD1 TRBJ2-1 TRBV2 CASIDDRGRIDEQFF TGTGCCAGCATTGATGACAGGGGGCGCATCGATGAGCAGTTCTTC
few . TRBJ1-5 TRBV7-8 CASSSTGGYNQPQHF TGTGCCAGCAGCTCGACGGGAGGATATAATCAGCCCCAGCATTTT
. . TRBJ1-5 TRBV19 CASTRGGLNQPQHF TGTGCCAGTACCCGAGGGGGTCTCAATCAGCCCCAGCATTTT
few . TRBJ2-3 TRBV18 CASSPTSGSRGTDTQYF TGTGCCAGCTCACCCACCTCGGGCAGCAGGGGCACAGATACGCAGTATTTT
. TRBD2 TRBJ2-4 TRBV7-4 CASWELAGGPENIQYF TGTGCCAGCTGGGAGCTAGCGGGAGGGCCGGAAAACATTCAGTACTTC
few TRBD2 TRBJ2-3 TRBV30 CAWSAGTTGRDTQYF TGTGCCTGGAGCGCAGGGACTACTGGGAGGGATACGCAGTATTTT
few TRBD1 TRBJ1-4 TRBV28 CASSEGAANEKLFF TGTGCCAGCAGTGAGGGGGCAGCTAATGAAAAACTGTTTTTT
. TRBD1 TRBJ1-3 TRBV10-3 CAISDRGRLSGNTIYF TGTGCCATCAGCGACAGGGGCCGTCTGTCTGGAAACACCATATATTTT
. TRBD1 TRBJ1-1 TRBV10-3 CAISTPGQGSTEAFF TGTGCCATCAGTACTCCGGGACAGGGATCGACTGAAGCTTTCTTT
. TRBD1 TRBJ2-7 TRBV28 CASSSRRDRSYEQYF TGTGCCAGCAGTTCGCGTCGGGACAGATCCTACGAGCAGTACTTC
few . TRBJ1-4 TRBV7-2 CASSLEAGDEKLFF TGTGCCAGCAGCTTAGAGGCGGGGGATGAAAAACTGTTTTTT
. . TRBJ1-5 TRBV19 CASTRVFSGPQHF TGTGCCAGTACCAGGGTCTTCTCCGGGCCCCAGCATTTT
. . TRBJ2-7 TRBV7-8 CASSLVQSSYEQYF TGTGCCAGCAGCTTAGTACAGAGTTCCTACGAGCAGTACTTC
few TRBD1 TRBJ1-5 TRBV28 CASSQLDRLIGNQPQHF TGTGCCAGCAGTCAGCTGGACAGGCTGATTGGGAATCAGCCCCAGCATTTT
. . TRBJ2-2 TRBV6-5 CARNAVHREHRGAVF TGTGCCAGGAATGCCGTCCATCGCGAACACCGGGGAGCTGTTTTT
. TRBD1 TRBJ2-2 TRBV4-3 CASSQLQGHGELFF TGCGCCAGCAGCCAGCTACAGGGGCACGGGGAGCTGTTTTTT
. TRBD2 TRBJ2-1 TRBV5-6 CASSLELASGYNEQFF TGTGCAAGCAGCTTGGAGTTGGCTAGCGGGTACAATGAGCAGTTCTTC
few . TRBJ2-5 TRBV7-8 CASSLGRGQYF TGTGCCAGCAGCTTGGGAAGGGGGCAGTACTTC
. . TRBJ2-3 TRBV2 CASSVREGTDTQYF TGTGCCAGCAGTGTCCGGGAAGGGACAGATACGCAGTATTTT
many TRBD2 TRBJ2-1 TRBV7-9 CASSFPPRLAGVISEQFF TGTGCCAGCAGTTTCCCCCCTCGACTAGCGGGAGTAATCAGTGAGCAGTTCTTC
. TRBD1 TRBJ1-1 TRBV15 CATSREDRVNTEAFF TGTGCCACCAGCAGAGAGGACAGGGTGAACACTGAAGCTTTCTTT
. TRBD1 TRBJ2-7 TRBV29-1 CSVGEMRQGVIEQYF TGCAGCGTTGGGGAGATGAGGCAGGGGGTAATCGAGCAGTACTTC
. . TRBJ2-6 TRBV19 CASSPPGAGGANVLTF TGTGCCAGTAGTCCCCCAGGGGCAGGAGGGGCCAACGTCCTGACTTTC
few TRBD1 TRBJ2-7 TRBV5-1 CASRTETGIYEQYF TGCGCCAGCAGGACCGAGACAGGGATCTACGAGCAGTACTTC
. . TRBJ2-4 TRBV30 CAWSVQKNIQYF TGTGCCTGGAGTGTACAGAAAAACATTCAGTACTTC
. TRBD1 TRBJ2-1 TRBV4-1 CASSDVLDNRGRGCRNEQFF TGCGCCAGCAGCGACGTTTTGGATAACAGGGGGCGCGGTTGCCGCAATGAGCAGTTCTTC
. . TRBJ2-7 TRBV5-4 CASTPRTGSGSYEQYF TGTGCCAGCACCCCTCGGACCGGGAGTGGGTCCTACGAGCAGTACTTC
. . TRBJ2-1 TRBV4-1 CASSQVPERAYNEQFF TGCGCCAGCAGCCAAGTCCCGGAGAGGGCCTACAATGAGCAGTTCTTC